This T cell receptor (beta chain) emerged from a study of blood T cells in healthy people across ages. The ends lost 5 bases at V and 0 bases at J; junction bases unmatched: 7. Germline V CDR1 and CDR2: MNHEY, SMNVEV (reference sequence). The CDR3 consists of 15 residues. A second roughly 6 to 11 cycle PCR used barcoded and J-beta primers. One entry per CDR3 protein, called by TCRdb with MiXCR from the 5' RACE reads. The sample has approximately 1.5 million distinct CDR3 sequences; 42% are singletons. This clonotype was seen more than once but under ten times. The sequencing input was blood. The origin of this receptor is a woman under 30 in good health. The V and J genes are TRBV27 and TRBJ2-7; 7 nucleotides match TRBD1. This CDR3 reads CASSPRDRISYEQYF. CDR3 nucleotide sequence: TGTGCCAGCAGTCCCCGGGACAGAATCTCCTACGAGCAGTACTTC.